This TCR beta chain comes out of a study of identical twins. The germline V gene encodes CDR1 MNHNS and CDR2 SASEGT. The CDR3 spans 14 residues. Trimming left V 6 bases short and J 3 bases short, with 15 bases between. MiXCR, applied by TCRdb to the 5' RACE reads, yields one record per CDR3 protein. The sample gives 420,000 or so distinct CDR3 sequences, about 18% of which show up once; less than 15% is in the top ten. The V call is TRBV6-1, the J call TRBJ2-7; TRBD2 is a possible D gene (6 bases). This sequence originates from a man between 50 and 59 years old in good health. Sequenced material: naive T cells sorted from blood. CDR3 nucleotides: TGTGCCAGCAGGGCGGGACTCGGGAGCTACGAGCAGTACTTC. Protein: CASRAGLGSYEQYF.